The 15 T cell receptor beta chains given below trace back to one sample, sequenced in a study of T cells in Graves' hyperthyroidism and ophthalmopathy. What was amplified from RNA transcripts were TCR beta CDR3 regions. A set of HTBI primers served as the primers for a first-round RT-PCR of the TCR CDR3. TCRdb redid the calling of the multiplex PCR reads with MiXCR, one entry per CDR3 protein. The table shows some 460,000 distinct CDR3 sequences, with about a sixth occurring only once. The sequenced material came from blood. The receptors were sampled from a woman younger than 35 with Graves' hyperthyroidism.

This clonotype was observed a handful of times. The chain combines TRBV9 with TRBJ1-1; D gene ambiguous. V shed 5 bases and J shed 4 bases, with 15 bases lying between them. The V gene's germline CDR1 is SGDLS and CDR2 YYNGEE. The CDR3 contains 14 residues. The CDR3 DNA reads as TGTGCCAGCAGTCCAAGTGGTACGGGCACTGAAGCTTTCTTT. Translation: CASSPSGTGTEAFF.

This chain links TRBV5-1 with TRBJ2-1; the match to TRBD2 covers 10 bases. Germline CDR1 is SGHRS and CDR2 is YFSETQ. CDR3 length: 14 amino acids. J was trimmed by 10 bases and V by 0 bases; bases with no gene match: 4. As DNA, the CDR3 is TGCGCCAGCAGCTTGGGGTTAGCGGGAGGCGAGCAGTTCTTC. This translates into CASSLGLAGGEQFF.

In this sample, this clonotype turned up a few times. CDR3 in amino acids: CASTLSGFSSYNEQFF. The CDR3, as DNA: TGTGCCAGCACCCTTAGTGGCTTCAGCTCCTACAATGAGCAGTTCTTC. The genes are TRBV12-3 or TRBV12-4 and TRBJ2-1, with D hard to call. This CDR3 comprises 16 residues. V was cut by 7 bases and J by 0 bases, with 16 bases left in between.

The sample holds many counts of this clonotype. The genes are TRBV12-3 or TRBV12-4 and TRBJ2-7; D remains unclear. V was shortened by 3 bases and J by 2 bases, with 11 bases between the two germline ends. CDR3 length: 14 amino acids. The CDR3 DNA follows: TGTGCCAGCAGTTTGAGAGACGGACCCTACGAGCAGTACTTC. Amino acid sequence: CASSLRDGPYEQYF.

This clonotype came up many times. This chain connects TRBV12-5 to TRBJ2-3, with D tentatively TRBD1 (6 bases). CDR3 length: 17 amino acids. Germline CDR1 is LGHNT and CDR2 is FRNRAP. Trimming took 3 bases from V and 2 from J, leaving 18 bases between them. This CDR3 reads CASGFKMAGVFTDTQYF. CDR3 DNA sequence: TGTGCTAGTGGTTTCAAAATGGCAGGGGTTTTCACAGATACGCAGTATTTT.

The chain uses TRBV7-8 and TRBJ1-2; 8 bases align to TRBD1. The CDR3 is 16 residues long. CDR1 and CDR2 (germline): SGHVS, FQNEAQ. V lost 6 bases, J lost 4 bases, and 13 bases stayed unmatched. Here the CDR3 reads CASRPDRSGGPYGYTF. DNA of the CDR3: TGTGCCAGCAGACCAGATCGCTCAGGGGGCCCCTATGGCTACACCTTC.

This clonotype was detected ten times or more. This chain uses TRBV20-1 with TRBJ1-1; 7 bases align to TRBD1. CDR3 length: 14 amino acids. Germline V gene lookup returns CDR1 DFQATT and CDR2 SNEGSKA (reference sequence). With 5 bases clipped from V and 0 bases from J, the junction kept 6 bases outside the gene matches. In nucleotides, the CDR3 is TGCAGTGCTGCCTTAGGGGGCCTGAACACTGAAGCTTTCTTT. It encodes CSAALGGLNTEAFF.

This chain joins TRBV5-1 and TRBJ1-1; D uncertain. The germline CDR1 and CDR2 sequences are SGHRS and YFSETQ. The CDR3 totals 17 residues. V was clipped by 4 bases and J by 1 base, with 20 bases between them. The DNA of the CDR3 is TGCGCCAGCAGCCCCCGGGGAGTCCGCTCCGGGAACACTGAAGCTTTCTTT. It yields the protein CASSPRGVRSGNTEAFF. The entire variable domain, with the rest obtained from reference TRBV5-1 and TRBJ1-1, is as follows: KAGVTQTPRYLIKTRGQQVTLSCSPISGHRSVSWYQQTPGQGLQFLFEYFSETQRNKGNFPGRFSGRQFSNSRSEMNVSTLELGDSALYLCASSPRGVRSGNTEAFFGQGTRLTVV.

A note on this clonotype: The junction departs from germline at one end; a sequencing error may be responsible. The J gene is TRBJ1-2, the V gene TRBV4-2, with D perhaps TRBD1 (5 bases). The CDR3 runs 15 residues. CDR1 is LGHNA and CDR2 is YNFKEQ in the germline V gene. The CDR3 here is CASSHTFATAYGHTF. The CDR3, as DNA: TGTGCCAGCAGCCACACCTTCGCGACAGCCTATGGCCACACCTTC.

CDR3 amino acids: CASSQGPGESGNTIYF. The DNA for the CDR3 is TGCGCCAGCAGCCAAGGTCCGGGGGAAAGTGGAAACACCATATATTTT. The chain employs TRBV4-1 and TRBJ1-3, with D tentatively TRBD1 (5 bases). The V and J ends lost 1 base and 3 bases respectively, with 13 bases between them. The germline CDR1 and CDR2 sequences are MGHRA and YSYEKL. The CDR3 covers 16 residues.

Many counts were recorded for this clonotype. J is TRBJ2-1 and V is TRBV11-3, with D perhaps matching TRBD1 (5 bases). The CDR3 loop spans 15 amino acids. Trimming cost V 5 bases and J 8 bases, with 19 bases left between them. Germline assignment: CDR1 SGHNT and CDR2 YENEEA. In DNA, the CDR3 is TGTGCCAGCAGCCCAAGGACAATACAGTCCCATGAGCAGTTCTTC. Amino acid sequence: CASSPRTIQSHEQFF.

This clonotype has more than one count but fewer than ten. CDR3 sequence: CASSLSSSYNSPLHF. The CDR3 DNA sequence: TGTGCCAGCAGCTTGTCCAGCTCCTATAATTCACCCCTCCACTTT. The V gene is TRBV7-9, the J gene TRBJ1-6; D is unresolved. CDR1 is SEHNR and CDR2 is FQNEAQ in the germline V gene (reference sequence). Trimming pared 3 bases from V and 0 bases from J, leaving 6 bases between. The CDR3 runs to 15 residues.

This clonotype was counted between two and nine times. The gene calls are TRBV7-9 and TRBJ1-6; D is ambiguous. The CDR3 is made up of 14 amino acids. The V and J ends lost 1 base and 10 bases respectively, with 11 bases between them. Germline V gene lookup returns CDR1 SEHNR and CDR2 FQNEAQ (reference sequence). The CDR3 spells CASSLGSGGSPLHF. The CDR3 DNA reads as TGTGCCAGCAGCTTAGGGTCCGGCGGGTCACCCCTCCACTTT.

This clonotype was counted many times. V usage is TRBV5-4 and J usage is TRBJ2-3; D remains unclear. The CDR3 is 14 amino acids. Between the trimmed V and J ends, which lost 2 bases and 1 base, there was a span of 8 bases. Germline V gives CDR1 SGHNT, CDR2 YYREEE (reference sequence). CDR3 in DNA: TGTGCCAGCAGCTTCCACTTCGGCACAGATACGCAGTATTTT. Encoded protein: CASSFHFGTDTQYF.

This clonotype was seen many times. J is TRBJ2-3 and V is TRBV20-1; D may be TRBD1 or TRBD2 (6 bases each). Germline V gene sequence: CDR1 DFQATT, CDR2 SNEGSKA (reference sequence). Trimming shortened V by 4 bases and J by 0 bases, and 14 bases separated the two germline ends. The CDR3 sequence is 15 residues long. CDR3 loop: CSATGGPPSTDTQYF. The DNA for the CDR3 is TGCAGTGCTACTGGGGGGCCTCCTAGCACAGATACGCAGTATTTT.